This record looks at one TCR beta chain sequence and its context. Per the original methods: From reference gene primer amplification, estimates of nucleated cell counts were derived. Measured with immunoSEQ multiplex PCR; TCRdb has only the in-frame clones, and not every one. The V and J calls and clone size are taken from that table; D and trimming were inferred from the DNA. The sample has 300,000 to 400,000 clones; approximately 90% are singletons. This sample is drawn from a study of blood T cell repertoires in COVID-19. On the study more broadly: From the United States, Italy and Spain came samples of acute and convalescent COVID-19. PBMCs, B-cell-depleted T cells, or T cells were the source of the cDNA or gDNA that made up the material.

The age range of participants was about 18 to 90 years, with residence in about two dozen US areas. Per germline, CDR1 KGHDR and CDR2 SFDVKD. V dropped 8 bases and J dropped 6; count of bases not matched to a gene: 10. CDR3 length: 15 amino acids. The clonotype was recovered from a woman aged 25 to 39 with acute COVID-19. Sequencing was performed on PBMCs or T cells enriched from blood (not recorded which). V is TRBV24-1 and J is TRBJ1-5; 9 nucleotides line up with TRBD1. The CDR3 region has the DNA TGTGCCACCACCCGGACAGGGGCGGAGAGTCAGCCCCAGCATTTT. This encodes CATTRTGAESQPQHF.